This entry describes one TCR beta chain. Its antigen is undetermined. The data stem from a study of cytomegalovirus exposure and HLA in healthy donors. About the research overall: For the roughly 400 genotyped donors, 81% fell within the Caucasian-associated ancestry cluster. Notes on the study in general: The sole available immune exposure information was CMV serostatus. A previous analysis found most TCR beta V segments productive roughly 87% or roughly 30% of the time.

J gave up 7 bases and V 1 base, and 12 bases lay outside the gene matches. This CDR3 contains 18 residues. CDR1 is SGHNT and CDR2 is YENEEA in the germline V gene. PCR involved 60 Vbeta and 13 Jbeta primers. Sequencing used immunoSEQ multiplex PCR; TCRdb keeps in-frame clones, though not all of them. The sample includes 130,000 to 150,000 clones, 65% to 85% of them seen just once. The clonotype comes from a woman in her thirties or forties in good health and CMV-seropositive. The chain joins TRBV11-3 to TRBJ2-1; TRBD2 matches at 11 bases. Sequenced input: PBMCs. CDR3 sequence reads: CASSLGVIAGGPGNEQFF. CDR3 bases: TGTGCCAGCAGCTTAGGAGTTATAGCGGGGGGGCCGGGGAATGAGCAGTTCTTC.